This entry lists 12 T cell receptor beta chains sequenced from one sample in a study of control samples from healthy donors and cancer patients. The table came from immunoSEQ multiplex PCR; TCRdb's copy has only in-frame clones and leaves some out. Of some 170,000 clones in the sample, around 96% were seen once. Sequencing was carried out using blood. The receptors originated from a woman aged 25-40 years in good health.

The rearrangement links TRBV25-1 to TRBJ1-1, with a tentative D call TRBD1 (5 bases). This CDR3 has 15 amino acids. The ends were cut back, 4 bases at V and 6 bases at J, with 18 bases in the middle. Germline CDR1 and CDR2: MGHDK and SYGVNS. In DNA, the CDR3 is TGTGCCAGCAGTGCCCCCCAAGGAGGGGCGGCTGAAGCTTTCTTT. It encodes CASSAPQGGAAEAFF.

The chain couples TRBV27 to TRBJ2-6; tentative D call: TRBD1 (5 bases). Germline CDR1 reads MNHEY; CDR2 reads SMNVEV (reference sequence). The CDR3 runs 16 residues. The V end was cut by 5 bases, the J end by 3 bases, with 14 bases between. CDR3 in DNA: TGTGCCAGCAGTCAGGGCCTCCTGGGTGGGGCCAACGTCCTGACTTTC. Its protein product is CASSQGLLGGANVLTF.

The rearrangement uses TRBV28 and TRBJ1-5, with TRBD1 identical over 7 bases. The germline gives CDR1 MDHEN, CDR2 SYDVKM. After removal of 3 bases from V and 2 bases from J, the junction contained 7 bases not matched to a gene. There are 16 residues in the CDR3. Here the CDR3 reads CASSLKGARGNQPQHF. CDR3 coding DNA: TGTGCCAGCAGTTTGAAGGGGGCGAGGGGCAATCAGCCCCAGCATTTT.

This rearrangement joins TRBV6-5 to TRBJ1-6; 9 nucleotides agree with TRBD1. CDR3 length: 13 residues. Germline CDR1 is MNHEY and CDR2 is SVGAGI. Trimming took 6 bases from V and 10 from J; bases not matched to a gene: 4. The chain's CDR3 is CASRRQGESPLHF. The CDR3 nucleotides read TGTGCCAGCAGGCGACAGGGGGAGTCACCCCTCCACTTT.

Concerning this clone: The sample contains more than one DNA sequence encoding this CDR3. The chain recombines TRBV9 with TRBJ1-2, with D possibly matching TRBD1 (6 bases). The CDR3 consists of 16 residues. Germline V gene lookup returns CDR1 SGDLS and CDR2 YYNGEE. Trimming took 6 bases from V and 2 from J, leaving 20 bases between them. CDR3 DNA: TGTGCCAGCACTGAAACAGGGACACCCGCGAACTATGGCTACACCTTC. The encoded protein is CASTETGTPANYGYTF.

V and J are TRBV3-1 (or the pseudogene TRBV3-2) and TRBJ2-7, with 8 bases fitting TRBD1. The trim removed 2 bases at V and 2 bases at J, leaving 8 bases unmatched. Germline V CDR1 and CDR2: LGHDT, YNNKEL (reference sequence). The CDR3 has 16 amino acids. The CDR3 sequence is CASSQFVGQGPYEQYF. The CDR3 nucleotides are TGTGCCAGCAGCCAATTCGTAGGACAGGGCCCCTACGAGCAGTACTTC.

The CDR3 region has the DNA TGTGCCAGCAGTAATAATCAGGGGTTGGGCAATCAGCCCCAGCATTTT. Translated, it gives CASSNNQGLGNQPQHF. The J gene is TRBJ1-5, the V gene TRBV28; a weak D match, TRBD1 (6 bases). The V end was cut by 5 bases, the J end by 2 bases, with 16 bases between. The CDR3 length is 16 residues. From germline, CDR1 is MDHEN and CDR2 SYDVKM. The full variable domain, in which reference TRBV28 and TRBJ1-5 provide the parts outside the CDR3, is DVKVTQSSRYLVKRTGEKVFLECVQDMDHENMFWYRQDPGLGLRLIYFSYDVKMKEKGDIPEGYSVSREKKERFSLILESASTNQTSMYLCASSNNQGLGNQPQHFGDGTRLSIL.

CDR3 nucleotide sequence: TGTGCCAGCACCTTATGGGTTGATCAGCCCCAGCATTTT. This sequence encodes CASTLWVDQPQHF. The rearrangement joins TRBV28 to TRBJ1-5; D remains unclear. V gave up 7 bases and J gave up 5 bases, with 12 bases separating them. The CDR3 is 13 residues long. CDR1 MDHEN and CDR2 SYDVKM come from the germline V gene.

This sequence joins TRBV6-5 and TRBJ2-3, with D possibly being TRBD1 (6 bases). The germline V gene has CDR1 MNHEY and CDR2 SVGAGI. This CDR3 has 14 residues. The V end was cut by 6 bases, the J end by 1 base, with 11 bases between. CDR3 sequence: CASRRTAGTDTQYF. For the CDR3, the DNA is TGTGCCAGCAGACGGACAGCGGGCACAGATACGCAGTATTTT.

This chain uses TRBV11-2 with TRBJ1-3; D is ambiguous. The CDR3 covers 14 residues. V shed 3 bases and J shed 7 bases, with 13 bases lying between them. Germline CDR1 and CDR2: SGHAT and FQNNGV. The CDR3 DNA follows: TGTGCCAGCAGCTTGACACAGCCAAGCAACACCATATATTTT. Its protein is CASSLTQPSNTIYF.

This sequence joins TRBV5-4 and TRBJ2-5, with 9 bases identical to TRBD1. CDR3 length: 15 amino acids. With V trimmed by 3 bases and J by 2 bases, 5 bases remained unmatched. Germline-derived CDR1 and CDR2 are SGHNT and YYREEE (reference sequence). The CDR3 DNA follows: TGTGCCAGCAGCTCGGGACAGGGATGGCAAGAGACCCAGTACTTC. As protein: CASSSGQGWQETQYF.

V is TRBV6-5 and J is TRBJ2-1; possibly TRBD1 for D (5 bases). The CDR3 is 14 amino acids. V was pared by 5 bases and J by 6 bases, with 14 bases between. Germline V gene lookup returns CDR1 MNHEY and CDR2 SVGAGI. The CDR3 DNA sequence: TGTGCCAGCAGTCCCCGCAGGGTTGGCAATGAGCAGTTCTTC. Amino acid sequence: CASSPRRVGNEQFF.